This T cell receptor (beta chain) was profiled in a study of beta chain features in type 1 diabetes. Expressed TCRB transcripts were sequenced, since all the RNA that had been isolated was reverse transcribed. Produced via immunoSEQ multiplex PCR; TCRdb's table is partial and in-frame only. The table shows tens of thousands of clones, with about three fifths occurring only once. The V gene's germline CDR1 is SGHDT and CDR2 YYEEEE. V trimming: 4 bases; J trimming: 1 base; junction bases outside the gene matches: 4. The CDR3 length is 15 residues. Worth noting for this clone: Antigen: not known.

Study-level findings and limits: The study found moderately but significantly shorter TCRB CDR3s in all four CD4+ subsets of Type 1 diabetes patients. Sampled from patients, naive, central memory and Treg TCRB repertoires appeared more similar than those sampled from healthy donors. Individuals with type 1 diabetes displayed fewer insertions and more deletions at VDJ junctions.

Sequenced sample: Tregs from blood. The chain employs TRBV5-6 and TRBJ2-3; 9 bases are a match to TRBD1. The TCR was taken from a woman under 30 in good health. CDR3 nucleotide sequence: TGTGCCAGCAGCGCCCGGGACAGGGGCACAGATACGCAGTATTTT. This codes for CASSARDRGTDTQYF.